The 27 T cell receptor beta chains listed next were all sequenced from one sample in a study of T-cell reconstitution after alpha-beta-depleted transplantation in children. Library preparation (for TCRbeta) was performed with unique molecular identifiers. Using its own MiXCR run on the PCR reads, TCRdb lists one record per CDR3 protein. The sample yields about 980,000 distinct CDR3 sequences, roughly 29% seen once. The specimen comprised PBMCs, mostly from graft donor cells, sampled 360 days after TCRalphabeta/CD19-depleted stem cell transplant. The source of these receptors is a boy in the first two years of life who had a stem cell transplant for SCID, so the T cells may come from the graft donor.

The chain carries TRBV7-2 and TRBJ2-3; 8 positions match TRBD2. CDR3 length equals 15 residues. The V gene end was trimmed by 5 bases and the J gene end by 4 bases; junction bases not matched to a gene: 8. The germline gives CDR1 SGHTA, CDR2 FQGNSA. The DNA of the CDR3 is TGTGCCAGCAGCCCACAACCGGGACTAGCAGATACGCAGTATTTT. Translated, it gives CASSPQPGLADTQYF.

The rearrangement links TRBV5-1 to TRBJ2-7; a possible D gene is TRBD1 (5 bases). Germline V gives CDR1 SGHRS, CDR2 YFSETQ. The ends were cut back, 1 base at V and 5 bases at J, with 10 bases in the middle. The CDR3 loop spans 13 amino acids. CDR3 sequence: CASSLLKGNEQYF. The CDR3 nucleotides read TGCGCCAGCAGCTTGTTAAAGGGGAACGAGCAGTACTTC. Combining the CDR3 with reference TRBV5-1 and TRBJ2-7 gives the whole variable domain KAGVTQTPRYLIKTRGQQVTLSCSPISGHRSVSWYQQTPGQGLQFLFEYFSETQRNKGNFPGRFSGRQFSNSRSEMNVSTLELGDSALYLCASSLLKGNEQYFGPGTRLTVT.

V gene TRBV5-1 combines with J gene TRBJ2-3; 8 positions agree with TRBD2. Trimming at V came to 6 bases and at J to 8 bases, leaving 20 bases not matched to a gene. The CDR3 loop spans 17 amino acids. Germline-derived CDR1 and CDR2 are SGHRS and YFSETQ. DNA of the CDR3: TGCGCCAGCAACCCCACTAGTGAAAGCGGGGGTCTGGGTACGCAGTATTTT. It codes for CASNPTSESGGLGTQYF.

This clonotype was counted at least ten times. The chain has TRBV7-9 and TRBJ1-1; the D is unclear. The V gene lost 1 base and the J gene lost 2 bases, with 8 bases spanning the gap. This CDR3 region has 14 residues. Germline assignment: CDR1 SEHNR and CDR2 FQNEAQ (reference sequence). The CDR3 protein is CASSLGASNTEAFF. The CDR3 region has the DNA TGTGCCAGCAGCTTAGGGGCGTCCAACACTGAAGCTTTCTTT. The full variable domain, completed using reference TRBV7-9 and TRBJ1-1, is DTGVSQNPRHKITKRGQNVTFRCDPISEHNRLYWYRQTLGQGPEFLTYFQNEAQLEKSRLLSDRFSAERPKGSFSTLEIQRTEQGDSAMYLCASSLGASNTEAFFGQGTRLTVV.

This clonotype showed up just a few times. V and J are TRBV6-1 and TRBJ1-4, with 9 nucleotides matching TRBD1. V trimming: 6 bases; J trimming: 7 bases; junction bases outside the gene matches: 6. This CDR3 is built from 14 residues. The germline CDR1 and CDR2 sequences are MNHNS and SASEGT. The CDR3 DNA sequence: TGTGCCAGCAGCCGGACAGGGGCGACTGAAAAACTGTTTTTT. Translation: CASSRTGATEKLFF.

The rearrangement links TRBV20-1 to TRBJ2-1; D gene ambiguous. V dropped 1 base and J dropped 11 bases, with 9 bases sitting between them. The CDR3 extends over 11 amino acids. Germline CDR1 is DFQATT and CDR2 is SNEGSKA (reference sequence). CDR3: CSARAPAKQFF. CDR3 nucleotide sequence: TGCAGTGCTAGAGCTCCCGCTAAGCAGTTCTTC.

This clonotype showed up just a few times. The chain is built from TRBV3-1 and TRBJ2-7; no definite D call. V was clipped by 2 bases and J by 6 bases, with 5 bases between them. Per germline, CDR1 LGHDT and CDR2 YNNKEL (reference sequence). The CDR3 is made up of 11 amino acids. CDR3 loop: CASSQLSEQYF. In DNA form, the CDR3 reads TGTGCCAGCAGCCAATTGTCCGAGCAGTACTTC.

The chain carries TRBV12-5 and TRBJ2-7; D may be TRBD1 or TRBD2 (5 bases each). Germline V gene sequence: CDR1 LGHNT, CDR2 FRNRAP. Trimming pared 2 bases from V and 3 bases from J, leaving 14 bases between. CDR3 length: 15 residues. The DNA of the CDR3 is TGTGCTAGTGGTTTGTCCGGCAGGGAGCACTACGAGCAGTACTTC. It encodes CASGLSGREHYEQYF.

This clonotype has just a few counts. This chain connects TRBV12-3 or TRBV12-4 to TRBJ2-7; D remains ambiguous. The CDR3 has 13 amino acids. V was shortened by 6 bases and J by 5 bases, with 14 bases between the two germline ends. CDR3 region: CASSRGGAHEQYF. CDR3 in DNA: TGTGCCAGCAGCCGCGGCGGAGCCCACGAGCAGTACTTC.

This clonotype was seen repeatedly, ten times or more. The V gene is TRBV7-9, the J gene TRBJ2-2; a possible D gene is TRBD2 (5 bases). Germline V gene data show CDR1 as SEHNR and CDR2 as FQNEAQ (reference sequence). The length of the CDR3 is 13 residues. Trimming removed 6 bases from V and 3 bases from J, with 8 bases in between. CDR3 nucleotides: TGTGCCAGCAGAACTAGGTACACCGGGGAGCTGTTTTTT. Translation gives CASRTRYTGELFF.

This clonotype came up a few times. J is TRBJ2-7 and V is TRBV7-8; 7 nucleotides agree with TRBD1. V shed 5 bases and J 5 bases; nucleotides not matched to a gene: 9. This CDR3 comprises 14 residues. The V gene's germline CDR1 is SGHVS and CDR2 FQNEAQ. In nucleotides, the CDR3 is TGTGCCAGCAGCACGGACAGGTTGGACCACGAGCAGTACTTC. Translating it yields CASSTDRLDHEQYF.

This clonotype was detected ten times or more. This CDR3 is CASSLGTGAETQYF. The CDR3 coding sequence is TGTGCCAGCAGCTTGGGGACGGGTGCTGAGACCCAGTACTTC. V usage is TRBV7-7 and J usage is TRBJ2-5; D possibly uses TRBD1 or TRBD2 (5 bases each). This CDR3 comprises 14 residues. CDR1 and CDR2 from the germline V gene are SSHAT and FNYEAQ (reference sequence). V was shortened by 3 bases and J by 5 bases, with 13 bases between the two germline ends.

This chain connects TRBV18 to TRBJ2-1; 9 bases fit TRBD2. Germline trimming cut 8 bases from V and 8 bases from J; bases unmatched to any gene: 10. The CDR3 spans 14 residues. Germline V CDR1 and CDR2: KGHSH, LQKENI. Here the CDR3 DNA reads TGTGCCAGCGCCCTGGGCGGGGGGGCCTATGAGCAGTTCTTC. This translates into CASALGGGAYEQFF.

This clonotype was counted between two and nine times. This chain connects TRBV12-3 or TRBV12-4 to TRBJ2-6; a possible D gene is TRBD1 (6 bases). Trimming took 5 bases from V and 3 from J, leaving 20 bases between them. This CDR3 is 18 amino acids long. CDR3 sequence (DNA): TGTGCCAGCAGTCGTCCTCAGGGGTTTGTAGGTGGGGCCAACGTCCTGACTTTC. Amino acid sequence: CASSRPQGFVGGANVLTF.

V is TRBV20-1 and J is TRBJ2-4; D is undetermined. The CDR3 totals 15 residues. Germline V lookup: CDR1 DFQATT, CDR2 SNEGSKA (reference sequence). Trimming pared 6 bases from V and 0 bases from J, leaving 15 bases between. The CDR3 here is CSASAPFLAKNIQYF. The CDR3 region has the DNA TGCAGTGCATCAGCCCCCTTCCTAGCCAAAAACATTCAGTACTTC.

The chain couples TRBV2 to TRBJ1-2; 7 bases agree with TRBD1. The CDR3 spans 13 residues. Germline CDR1 reads SNHLY; CDR2 reads FYNNEI. Losses at the gene ends were 5 bases for V and 8 bases for J; bases not matched to a gene: 8. CDR3 sequence (DNA): TGTGCCAGCAGTCCCACAGGGGCTCGAGGCTACACCTTC. Translated: CASSPTGARGYTF.

On this clonotype itself: The germline gene is not matched at one end of the junction; a read error may be the cause. This rearrangement joins TRBV15 to TRBJ1-2; D is possibly TRBD1 (5 bases). There are 15 residues in the CDR3. Looked up from germline, CDR1 is LNHNV and CDR2 is YYDKDF (reference sequence). In nucleotides, the CDR3 is TGTGCCACCAGCAGAGGGGGACCTCTTAACTGTGGCTACACCTTC. Amino acid sequence: CATSRGGPLNCGYTF.

This clonotype was counted only a few times. The DNA of the CDR3 is TGTGCCATCAGTGGGGCAGGCCTAGAGACCCAGTACTTC. Translated: CAISGAGLETQYF. The chain joins TRBV10-3 to TRBJ2-5, with unresolved D. Deletions cut 4 bases from V and 4 bases from J, with 10 bases between. The CDR3 totals 13 residues. Germline lookup yields CDR1 ENHRY and CDR2 SYGVKD.

The chain recombines TRBV6-5 with TRBJ1-1; the match to TRBD1 covers 7 bases. J gave up 3 bases and V 2 bases, and 6 bases lay outside the gene matches. The CDR3 has 15 amino acids. Germline lookup yields CDR1 MNHEY and CDR2 SVGAGI. The CDR3 bases are TGTGCCAGCAGTTACGGGCCCGGACAGGACACTGAAGCTTTCTTT. Its translation is CASSYGPGQDTEAFF.

This rearrangement joins TRBV7-2 to TRBJ2-7; D not resolved. This CDR3 has 15 residues. Germline V lookup: CDR1 SGHTA, CDR2 FQGNSA. Trimming took off 5 bases at V and 2 bases at J, with 16 bases between the two ends. The CDR3 DNA sequence: TGTGCCAGCAGCCTAGGGCAGCGACGGACCTACGAGCAGTACTTC. Translating gives CASSLGQRRTYEQYF. Using reference TRBV7-2 and TRBJ2-7 for the parts outside the CDR3, the full variable domain is GAGVSQSPSNKVTEKGKDVELRCDPISGHTALYWYRQSLGQGLEFLIYFQGNSAPDKSGLPSDRFSAERTGGSVSTLTIQRTQQEDSAVYLCASSLGQRRTYEQYFGPGTRLTVT.

V is TRBV24-1 and J is TRBJ1-2; perhaps TRBD1 as D (5 bases). CDR1 is KGHDR and CDR2 is SFDVKD in the germline V gene. This CDR3 contains 14 residues. V was shortened by 4 bases and J by 3 bases, with 11 bases between the two germline ends. The CDR3 nucleotides are TGTGCCACCAGTGACTCGACAGAATACTATGGCTACACCTTC. This gives the protein CATSDSTEYYGYTF.

This clonotype was counted a few times. The genes are TRBV20-1 and TRBJ1-5, with TRBD1 matching over 10 bases. Trimming took 6 bases from V and 4 from J; bases not matched to a gene: 9. The germline V gene has CDR1 DFQATT and CDR2 SNEGSKA (reference sequence). This CDR3 is built from 15 residues. In nucleotides, the CDR3 is TGCAGTGCCCCTCACGGGACAGGGGTAAATCAGCCCCAGCATTTT. Translating gives CSAPHGTGVNQPQHF.

The chain carries TRBV10-3 and TRBJ2-4, with D perhaps matching TRBD2 (5 bases). Trimming shortened V by 0 bases and J by 0 bases, and 12 bases separated the two germline ends. The CDR3 totals 17 residues. Per germline, CDR1 ENHRY and CDR2 SYGVKD. The CDR3 nucleotides are TGTGCCATCAGTGAGTCCGCTAGCTTTACAGCCAAAAACATTCAGTACTTC. It yields the protein CAISESASFTAKNIQYF.

This chain links TRBV20-1 with TRBJ2-3; TRBD2 aligns across 7 bases. The CDR3 is made up of 15 amino acids. Germline V gives CDR1 DFQATT, CDR2 SNEGSKA (reference sequence). With V trimmed by 4 bases and J by 0 bases, 7 bases remained unmatched. The CDR3 loop reads CSANGGGPSTDTQYF. In DNA form, the CDR3 reads TGCAGTGCTAACGGCGGGGGACCTAGCACAGATACGCAGTATTTT.

This clonotype was recorded a few times. V gene TRBV6-2 or TRBV6-3 combines with J gene TRBJ2-7, with D perhaps TRBD2 (6 bases). V was shortened by 7 bases and J by 3 bases, with 16 bases between the two germline ends. Per the germline V gene, CDR1 is MNHEY and CDR2 is SVGEGT. CDR3 length: 14 amino acids. CDR3 nucleotide sequence: TGTGCCAGCACGACGTTACTAGCACACTACGAGCAGTACTTC. Translation gives CASTTLLAHYEQYF.

This clonotype was detected a few times. This chain links TRBV3-1 with TRBJ2-1, with 7 bases aligning to TRBD2. After removal of 0 bases from V and 3 bases from J, the junction contained 11 bases not matched to a gene. Per the germline V gene, CDR1 is LGHDT and CDR2 is YNNKEL (reference sequence). The CDR3 sequence is 18 residues long. The CDR3 sequence is CASSQDRRGSPYYNEQFF. DNA of the CDR3: TGTGCCAGCAGCCAAGACCGGCGGGGGAGTCCTTACTACAATGAGCAGTTCTTC.

This clonotype came up a few times. The chain is built from TRBV3-1 and TRBJ2-4; 8 bases are shared with TRBD2. The CDR3 has 17 amino acids. From germline, CDR1 is LGHDT and CDR2 YNNKEL (reference sequence). The V segment lost 1 base and the J segment 1 base; nucleotides outside the gene matches: 6. The CDR3 nucleotides read TGTGCCAGCAGCCAAGGGCATAGCGGGACCGCCAAAAACATTCAGTACTTC. Its translation: CASSQGHSGTAKNIQYF.